This is a list of T cell receptor beta chains from one sample in a study of shared clonotypes between healthy human individuals. Libraries were prepared by immunoSEQ multiplex PCR; TCRdb keeps only in-frame clonotypes and omits some of them. This sample carries under 1 million clones, 90% to 95% of them seen once, and the ten largest clones take less than 25%. Sequenced material: naive CD8+ T cells sorted from blood. The receptors stem from a man in his thirties or forties in good health. The CDR3 runs from the conserved cysteine through the conserved F or W. D genes are given only for firm matches. Only some rows state a clone size, as once, few, many or a class for expanded clones.

>TRBV7-3|once|13|TRBJ2-1|-
CASSHPGGAEQFF
TGTGCCAGCAGCCATCCCGGAGGGGCTGAGCAGTTCTTC
>TRBV27|-|16|TRBJ2-7|-
CASRQSLSGWGYEQYF
TGTGCCAGCAGGCAATCCTTAAGTGGGTGGGGTTACGAGCAGTACTTC
>TRBV11-2|-|12|TRBJ2-7|-
CASSLGGAEQYF
TGTGCCAGCAGCTTAGGAGGGGCCGAGCAGTACTTC
>TRBV5-1|-|16|TRBJ2-7|TRBD2
CASSLENGGDYFEQYF
TGCGCCAGCAGCTTGGAAAACGGGGGGGACTACTTCGAGCAGTACTTC
>TRBV28|-|17|TRBJ2-1|TRBD2
CASSSRTSGSLYNEQFF
TGTGCCAGCAGTTCGAGGACTAGCGGGAGTCTCTACAATGAGCAGTTCTTC
>TRBV27|-|14|TRBJ2-7|TRBD1
CASSLGQGAFEQYF
TGTGCCAGCAGTTTAGGACAGGGGGCTTTCGAGCAGTACTTC
>TRBV9|-|15|TRBJ2-7|TRBD1
CASSLKPGQGAEQYF
TGTGCCAGCAGCTTAAAACCGGGACAGGGGGCCGAGCAGTACTTC
>TRBV9|-|15|TRBJ1-2|TRBD1
CASSPADRPSQGYTF
TGTGCCAGCAGCCCCGCGGACAGGCCCTCGCAGGGCTACACCTTC
>TRBV5-6|-|16|TRBJ2-3|TRBD2
CASDSSSAGGPDTQYF
TGTGCCAGCGACAGTAGCTCAGCGGGAGGGCCAGATACGCAGTATTTT
>TRBV9|-|16|TRBJ2-2|-
CASSTRDRGNAGELFF
TGTGCCAGCAGCACCAGGGACCGGGGGAACGCCGGGGAGCTGTTTTTT
>TRBV28|-|15|TRBJ1-1|TRBD1
CASSLSGTENTEAFF
TGTGCCAGCAGTTTATCCGGGACAGAGAACACTGAAGCTTTCTTT
>TRBV5-1|-|14|TRBJ2-5|TRBD2
CASSEGLAQETQYF
TGCGCCAGCAGCGAGGGACTAGCGCAAGAGACCCAGTACTTC
>TRBV28|-|12|TRBJ2-5|-
CASSGDQETQYF
TGTGCCAGCTCAGGGGACCAAGAGACCCAGTACTTC
>TRBV27|-|14|TRBJ2-7|TRBD1
CASSLRDRPGEQYF
TGTGCCAGCAGTCTGCGGGACAGGCCTGGCGAGCAGTACTTC
>TRBV13|-|13|TRBJ2-3|-
CASSLVGTDTQYF
TGTGCCAGCAGCTTAGTTGGCACAGATACGCAGTATTTT
>TRBV7-6|-|15|TRBJ2-7|-
CASSALTGTKYEQYF
TGTGCCAGCAGCGCCTTAACCGGGACGAAATACGAGCAGTACTTC
>TRBV15|-|14|TRBJ2-7|-
CATSRDLDEGEQYF
TGTGCCACCAGCAGAGATTTGGACGAGGGCGAGCAGTACTTC
>TRBV19|-|17|TRBJ2-1|TRBD2
CASSMGTSADSYNEQFF
TGTGCCAGTAGTATGGGGACTAGCGCTGACTCCTACAATGAGCAGTTCTTC
>TRBV9|-|15|TRBJ1-3|TRBD1
CASSDRGNPGNTIYF
TGTGCCAGCAGCGACAGGGGTAACCCTGGAAACACCATATATTTT
>TRBV4-1|-|18|TRBJ2-1|TRBD2
CASSQENHGTSGTNEQFF
TGCGCCAGCAGCCAAGAAAACCACGGGACTAGCGGGACCAATGAGCAGTTCTTC
>TRBV11-2|once|14|TRBJ2-1|-
CASSFLSGLDEQFF
TGTGCCAGCAGCTTTCTGTCGGGGTTGGATGAGCAGTTCTTC